This T cell receptor beta chain was captured by sequencing in a study of blood T cell repertoires in COVID-19. Study context: Sample material is recorded as cDNA or gDNA derived from T cells, B-cell-depleted T cells, or PBMCs.

Repertoires were generated with immunoSEQ multiplex PCR, while TCRdb's copy carries only in-frame clones and drops some. This sample has approximately 250,000 clones, with around nine tenths found just once. The germline V gene encodes CDR1 KGHDR and CDR2 SFDVKD. The CDR3 is made up of 12 amino acids. V gave up 8 bases and J gave up 1 base, with 5 bases separating them. The sample was peripheral blood. The chain combines TRBV24-1 with TRBJ1-5; D is ambiguous. This TCR derives from a woman in her 70s with COVID-19, enrolled during active disease. The CDR3 DNA reads as TGTGCCACCACCCGGAGCAATCAGCCCCAGCATTTT. This encodes CATTRSNQPQHF.